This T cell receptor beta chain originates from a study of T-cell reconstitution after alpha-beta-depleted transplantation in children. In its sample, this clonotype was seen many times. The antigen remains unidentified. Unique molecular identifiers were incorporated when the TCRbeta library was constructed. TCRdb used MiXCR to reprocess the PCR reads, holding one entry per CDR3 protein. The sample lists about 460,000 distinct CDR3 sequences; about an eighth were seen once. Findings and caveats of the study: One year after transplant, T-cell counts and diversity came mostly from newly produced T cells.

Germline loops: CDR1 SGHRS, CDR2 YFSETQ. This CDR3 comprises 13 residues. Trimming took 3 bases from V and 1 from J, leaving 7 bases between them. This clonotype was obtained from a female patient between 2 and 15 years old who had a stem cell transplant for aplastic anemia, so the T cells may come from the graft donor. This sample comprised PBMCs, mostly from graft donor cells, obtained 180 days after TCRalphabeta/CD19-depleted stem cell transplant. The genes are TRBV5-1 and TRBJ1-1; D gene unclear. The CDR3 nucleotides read TGCGCCAGCAGCTACAACACGAACACTGAAGCTTTCTTT. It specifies CASSYNTNTEAFF.